A selection of T cell receptor beta chains follows, all from one sample in a study of shared clonotypes between healthy human individuals. Clones were read by immunoSEQ multiplex PCR, and TCRdb kept only the in-frame ones, dropping some. The sample lists approximately 720,000 clones, about two thirds occurring once. The specimen was memory CD4+ T cells sorted from blood. The receptor set was obtained from a woman aged 25 to 39 in good health. CDR3s include the opening cysteine and the closing phenylalanine or tryptophan. A D gene is named only where the DNA matches it firmly. Size tells how often a clone was seen (once, few, many) or the class of an expanded clone, and some rows leave it out.

j_gene | abundance | d_gene | v_gene | CDR3aa | CDR3nt
TRBJ2-3 | . | . | TRBV4-2 | CASSQVDTDTQYF | TGTGCCAGCAGCCAAGTGGACACAGATACGCAGTATTTT
TRBJ1-4 | . | . | TRBV4-1 | CASSQAGATNEKLFF | TGCGCCAGCAGCCAAGCAGGGGCAACTAATGAAAAACTGTTTTTT
TRBJ1-2 | once | . | TRBV4-1 | CASSQVVLRTRSGYTF | TGCGCCAGCAGCCAAGTTGTTTTAAGGACAAGGTCCGGCTACACCTTC
TRBJ2-1 | . | TRBD2 | TRBV2 | CASKSGSQDEQFF | TGTGCCAGCAAAAGCGGGAGTCAGGATGAGCAGTTCTTC
TRBJ2-1 | . | TRBD2 | TRBV28 | CASSLAGEVNEQFF | TGTGCCAGCAGTCTGGCGGGAGAGGTCAATGAGCAGTTCTTC
TRBJ1-2 | . | . | TRBV27 | CASSIHGPRNYGYTF | TGTGCCAGCAGCATACACGGGCCAAGGAACTATGGCTACACCTTC
TRBJ1-2 | few | . | TRBV28 | CASISLGGNDFYGYTF | TGTGCCAGCATTTCTCTGGGGGGGAACGACTTCTATGGCTACACCTTC
TRBJ1-1 | once | . | TRBV19 | CASSGQRNTEAFF | TGTGCCAGTAGCGGACAGAGGAACACTGAAGCTTTCTTT
TRBJ1-5 | . | TRBD1 | TRBV19 | CASRRDRGGQPQHF | TGTGCCAGTAGACGCGACAGGGGCGGACAGCCCCAGCATTTT
TRBJ2-5 | once | TRBD1 | TRBV9 | CASNARGTGGQETQYF | TGTGCCAGCAACGCGAGAGGGACAGGGGGCCAAGAGACCCAGTACTTC
TRBJ2-2 | . | . | TRBV12-2 | CASREAAGGPDPNTGELFF | TGTGCAAGTCGGGAGGCCGCGGGAGGGCCAGATCCGAACACCGGGGAGCTGTTTTTT
TRBJ2-3 | . | . | TRBV6-1 | CASRPAWGTDTQYF | TGTGCCAGCAGACCGGCATGGGGCACAGATACGCAGTATTTT
TRBJ2-2 | few | . | TRBV6-4 | CASSDTDTGELFF | TGTGCCAGCAGTGACACGGACACCGGGGAGCTGTTTTTT
TRBJ1-5 | . | . | TRBV2 | CASRPRVEQPQHF | TGTGCCAGCAGACCCAGGGTTGAACAGCCCCAGCATTTT
TRBJ2-2 | . | . | TRBV11-2 | CASSTGPGELFF | TGTGCCAGCAGCACTGGACCCGGGGAGCTGTTTTTT
TRBJ1-1 | . | TRBD1 | TRBV29-1 | CSAERRDRMNTEAFF | TGCAGCGCCGAAAGGCGGGACAGGATGAACACTGAAGCTTTCTTT
TRBJ2-1 | once | TRBD2 | TRBV5-1 | CASSLGRGGSSYNEQFF | TGCGCCAGCAGCTTGGGGAGGGGCGGGAGCTCCTACAATGAGCAGTTCTTC
TRBJ2-1 | . | . | TRBV7-6 | CASSLAVGRNNEQFF | TGTGCCAGCAGCTTAGCGGTGGGGCGGAATAATGAGCAGTTCTTC
TRBJ2-3 | . | TRBD2 | TRBV7-9 | CASSSTSGRSDTQYF | TGTGCCAGCAGCTCGACTAGCGGGAGATCAGATACGCAGTATTTT
TRBJ2-3 | . | TRBD2 | TRBV19 | CASTRGLAGGVRTDTQYF | TGTGCCAGTACCCGAGGACTAGCGGGAGGCGTACGCACAGATACGCAGTATTTT
TRBJ2-7 | . | TRBD2 | TRBV5-1 | CASNGDGIAGLGEQYF | TGCGCCAGCAACGGCGACGGCATAGCGGGGTTGGGCGAGCAGTACTTC
TRBJ2-7 | . | . | TRBV28 | CASSFGTGWTASYEQYF | TGTGCCAGCAGTTTCGGCACCGGGTGGACAGCGTCCTACGAGCAGTACTTC
TRBJ2-6 | once | TRBD1 | TRBV5-1 | CASSFTTGVLSGANVLTF | TGCGCCAGCAGCTTTACTACAGGGGTACTCTCTGGGGCCAACGTCCTGACTTTC
TRBJ2-7 | . | . | TRBV18 | CASSLLGTSSYEQYF | TGTGCCAGCTCACTACTCGGGACATCCTCCTACGAGCAGTACTTC
TRBJ2-7 | many | . | TRBV4-1 | CASSRGGSYEQYF | TGCGCCAGCAGCCGGGGTGGCTCCTACGAGCAGTACTTC
TRBJ2-6 | . | TRBD1 | TRBV19 | CASSMGTGSFTGANVLTF | TGTGCCAGTAGTATGGGGACAGGGTCTTTCACTGGGGCCAACGTCCTGACTTTC
TRBJ2-2 | . | . | TRBV10-2 | CASSGQANTGELFF | TGCGCCAGCAGTGGTCAGGCGAACACCGGGGAGCTGTTTTTT
TRBJ1-3 | . | . | TRBV5-1 | CASSVQSSGNTIYF | TGCGCCAGCAGCGTTCAGAGCTCTGGAAACACCATATATTTT
TRBJ1-3 | once | TRBD1 | TRBV2 | CASSERGLRGNTIYF | TGTGCCAGCAGTGAAAGGGGGCTTCGGGGAAACACCATATATTTT
TRBJ2-1 | . | . | TRBV7-9 | CASSLGGDPSYNEQFF | TGTGCCAGCAGCTTAGGGGGGGACCCCTCCTACAATGAGCAGTTCTTC
TRBJ1-4 | . | . | TRBV25-1 | CASSETPNEKLFF | TGTGCCAGCAGTGAGACCCCTAATGAAAAACTGTTTTTT
TRBJ1-1 | . | . | TRBV11-2 | CASSLGTNTEAFF | TGTGCCAGCAGCCTAGGCACGAACACTGAAGCTTTCTTT
TRBJ1-5 | few | . | TRBV19 | CASSRGQYSNQPQHF | TGTGCCAGTAGTAGAGGCCAGTATAGCAATCAGCCCCAGCATTTT
TRBJ2-3 | . | TRBD1 | TRBV18 | CASSPPGQGTDTQYF | TGTGCCAGCTCACCACCCGGACAGGGCACAGATACGCAGTATTTT
TRBJ1-5 | once | . | TRBV27 | CASSPKGDQPQHF | TGTGCCAGCAGTCCCAAAGGGGATCAGCCCCAGCATTTT
TRBJ2-7 | . | . | TRBV10-1 | CASSERATGSYEQYF | TGCGCCAGCAGTGAGCGAGCGACAGGTTCCTACGAGCAGTACTTC